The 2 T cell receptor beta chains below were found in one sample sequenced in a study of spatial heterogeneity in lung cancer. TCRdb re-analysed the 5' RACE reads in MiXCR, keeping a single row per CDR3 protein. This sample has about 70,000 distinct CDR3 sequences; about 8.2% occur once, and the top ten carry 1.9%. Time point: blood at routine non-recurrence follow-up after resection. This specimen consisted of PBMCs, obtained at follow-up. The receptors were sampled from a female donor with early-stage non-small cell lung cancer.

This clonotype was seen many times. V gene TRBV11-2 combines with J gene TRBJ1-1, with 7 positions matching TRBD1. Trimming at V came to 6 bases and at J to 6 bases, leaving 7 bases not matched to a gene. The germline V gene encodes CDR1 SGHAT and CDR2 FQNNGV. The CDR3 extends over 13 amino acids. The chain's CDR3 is CASRPTGTPEAFF. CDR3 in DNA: TGTGCCAGCAGACCGACAGGGACACCTGAAGCTTTCTTT.

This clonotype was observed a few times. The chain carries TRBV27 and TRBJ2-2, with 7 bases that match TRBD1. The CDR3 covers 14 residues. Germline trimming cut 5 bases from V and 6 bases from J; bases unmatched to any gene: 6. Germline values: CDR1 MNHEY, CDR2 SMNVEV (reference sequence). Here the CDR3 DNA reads TGTGCCAGCAGTCCTACAGGGGATCCCGGGGAGCTGTTTTTT. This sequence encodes CASSPTGDPGELFF.